This entry describes one TCR beta chain. This CDR3 comprises 14 residues. In germline, CDR1 is SGHRS, CDR2 YFSETQ. V lost 4 bases and J lost 0, with 11 bases in between. This specimen belongs to a study of blood T cell repertoires in COVID-19. As handled by the study authors: Reference gene primer amplification gave nucleated cell count estimates. TCRdb's copy holds only in-frame clones and misses some; the assay was immunoSEQ multiplex PCR. V, J and clone size derive from that table, while D and trimming were established from the DNA sequence. The repertoire holds hundreds of thousands of clones, around 89% seen once, with over 9.5% in the top ten.

Sequencing was done on a sample of peripheral blood. The chain recombines TRBV5-1 with TRBJ2-7, with D perhaps TRBD1 (5 bases). The TCR sequence derives from a woman aged 45-65 years with COVID-19, enrolled during active disease. CDR3 amino acids: CASSPLRGSYEQYF. DNA for the CDR3: TGCGCCAGCAGCCCCTTAAGGGGCTCCTACGAGCAGTACTTC. Using reference TRBV5-1 and TRBJ2-7 for the parts outside the CDR3, the full variable domain is KAGVTQTPRYLIKTRGQQVTLSCSPISGHRSVSWYQQTPGQGLQFLFEYFSETQRNKGNFPGRFSGRQFSNSRSEMNVSTLELGDSALYLCASSPLRGSYEQYFGPGTRLTVT.